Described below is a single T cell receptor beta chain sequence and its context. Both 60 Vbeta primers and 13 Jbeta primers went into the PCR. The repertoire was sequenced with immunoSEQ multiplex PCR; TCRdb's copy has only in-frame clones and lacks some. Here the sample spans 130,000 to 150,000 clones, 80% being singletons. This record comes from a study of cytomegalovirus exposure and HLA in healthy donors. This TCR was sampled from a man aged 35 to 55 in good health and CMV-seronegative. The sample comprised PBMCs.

The CDR3 DNA sequence: TGTGCCAGCAGCATAAGGACAGATGAAGCTTTCTTT. Residues: CASSIRTDEAFF. The rearrangement uses TRBV7-9 and TRBJ1-1; perhaps TRBD1 as D (6 bases). Germline lookup yields CDR1 SEHNR and CDR2 FQNEAQ (reference sequence). The CDR3 runs 12 residues. V dropped 5 bases and J dropped 7 bases, with 11 bases sitting between them.